This is a list of T cell receptor beta chains from one sample in a study of shared clonotypes between healthy human individuals. The repertoire was sequenced with immunoSEQ multiplex PCR; TCRdb's copy has only in-frame clones and lacks some. The sample holds about 2 million clones, 90% to 95% seen once. Sequencing was performed on naive CD4+ T cells sorted from blood. The receptor source for this set is a man aged 18 to 30 in good health. The CDR3 runs from the conserved cysteine through the conserved F or W. The D gene is left open where the match is weak. A clone size is listed for some rows: how often the clone was seen (once, few, many), or a class if it is expanded.

NA,TRBV11-2,TRBD2,TRBJ2-5,TGTGCCAGCAGCCCAATAGCGGGAGGGCCGGAGGAGACCCAGTACTTC,CASSPIAGGPEETQYF
NA,TRBV25-1,TRBD2,TRBJ2-5,TGTGCCAGCAGTGATTCCAGGACTAGCGGAAGCCAAGAGACCCAGTACTTC,CASSDSRTSGSQETQYF
NA,TRBV28,NA,TRBJ1-5,TGTGCCAGCAGTTCGGACAGTATGTATCAGCCCCAGCATTTT,CASSSDSMYQPQHF
once,TRBV19,TRBD1,TRBJ1-5,TGTGCCAGTAGTATGACAGGGGTAGAGCAGCCCCAGCATTTT,CASSMTGVEQPQHF
NA,TRBV6-1,NA,TRBJ2-7,TGTGCCAGCAGTGAATGGAGGCAGGGTATGCACGAGCAGTACTTC,CASSEWRQGMHEQYF
NA,TRBV28,NA,TRBJ1-2,TGTGCCAGCAGTTTAGTGGCTTACGAGGGGGGCTACACCTTC,CASSLVAYEGGYTF
NA,TRBV7-3,TRBD2,TRBJ2-1,TGTGCCAGCAGCTTACGCCCCACACTAGCGGGGGGGCCTAGTGAGCAGTTCTTC,CASSLRPTLAGGPSEQFF
NA,TRBV5-6,TRBD2,TRBJ2-3,TGTGCCAGCAGCTTCCGGACTAGCGGGAGGGCCAGAGATACGCAGTATTTT,CASSFRTSGRARDTQYF
NA,TRBV5-1,TRBD2,TRBJ2-3,TGCGCCAGCAGCTTGTCAGCTAGCGGGGGGGTCACAGATACGCAGTATTTT,CASSLSASGGVTDTQYF
NA,TRBV30,NA,TRBJ2-1,TGTGCCTGGAGGGGGGGAGGTAACGGCAATGAGCAGTTCTTC,CAWRGGGNGNEQFF
NA,TRBV30,TRBD1,TRBJ1-6,TGTGCCTGGACACCAGGGGGGAACTATAATTCACCCCTCCACTTT,CAWTPGGNYNSPLHF